A single T cell receptor (beta chain) is shown here with its context. The sample belongs to a study of identical twins. Trimming cost V 2 bases and J 8 bases, with 16 bases left between them. The V gene's germline CDR1 is ENHRY and CDR2 SYGVKD. The CDR3 is made up of 15 amino acids. TCRdb recomputed calls from the 5' RACE reads with MiXCR, one row per CDR3 protein. Of about 790,000 distinct CDR3 sequences in the sample, 18% are singletons; the top ten hold 10% to 15%. This sample also appeared in a second study, on T cells expressing NK-cell markers.

Sequenced input: PBMCs. This clonotype originated in a woman aged 18-35 years in good health. The rearrangement uses TRBV10-3 and TRBJ2-1, with a weak D call TRBD1 (6 bases). Written as DNA, the CDR3 is TGTGCCATCAGTGAGGGCGTCAGGGGATCCCATGAGCAGTTCTTC. Translating gives CAISEGVRGSHEQFF.